The text below deals with one TCR beta chain. This record comes from a study of blood T cell repertoires in COVID-19. On the study more broadly: T cells, B-cell-depleted T cells, or PBMCs supplied cDNA or gDNA.

Patients of the Seattle cohort, enrolled during active infection, were followed longitudinally. The ends were cut back, 6 bases at V and 3 bases at J, with 14 bases in the middle. Germline V gene lookup returns CDR1 LGHDT and CDR2 YNNKEL (reference sequence). The CDR3 consists of 14 residues. As handled by the study authors: Reference gene primer amplification gave estimated nucleated cell counts. Generated by immunoSEQ multiplex PCR, the TCRdb table keeps only in-frame clones and is missing some. V, J and clone size are those of that table, while D and trimming were read from the DNA. Of over 450,000 clones in the sample, about 88% were seen once.

The chain joins TRBV3-1 (or the pseudogene TRBV3-2) to TRBJ1-1; no reliable D call. This receptor was obtained from a man aged 18-30 years with COVID-19, enrolled during active disease. The sample was peripheral blood. CDR3 amino acids: CASRHGDRDTEAFF. In DNA, the CDR3 is TGTGCCAGCAGGCACGGGGATAGGGACACTGAAGCTTTCTTT.